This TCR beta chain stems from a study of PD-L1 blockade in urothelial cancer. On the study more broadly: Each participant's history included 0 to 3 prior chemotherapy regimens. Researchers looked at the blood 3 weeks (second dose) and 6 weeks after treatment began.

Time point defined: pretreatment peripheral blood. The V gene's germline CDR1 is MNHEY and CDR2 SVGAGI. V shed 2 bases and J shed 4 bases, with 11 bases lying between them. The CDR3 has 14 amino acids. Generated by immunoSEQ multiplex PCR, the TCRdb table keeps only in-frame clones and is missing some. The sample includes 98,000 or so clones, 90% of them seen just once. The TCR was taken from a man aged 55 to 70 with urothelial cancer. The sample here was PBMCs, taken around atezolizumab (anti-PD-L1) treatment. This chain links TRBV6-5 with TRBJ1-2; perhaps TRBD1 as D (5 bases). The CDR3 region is CASSYAGPPYGYTF. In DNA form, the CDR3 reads TGTGCCAGCAGTTACGCAGGGCCTCCCTATGGCTACACCTTC.